This record covers a single T cell receptor beta chain. The antigen is not known. Trimming removed 5 bases at V and 4 bases at J, with 12 bases between. Germline CDR1 reads MNHEY; CDR2 reads SVGAGI. There are 13 residues in the CDR3. The sample belongs to a study of cytomegalovirus exposure and HLA in healthy donors. Study observations and caveats: The study found most TCR sequences rare, yet found some public TCRs in many donors. Testing in vitro showed a few CMV-associated chains specific for CMV antigens. Associated with cytomegalovirus, according to the listing, were some 150 TCR beta chains.

Method: immunoSEQ multiplex PCR; TCRdb's copy keeps in-frame clones and lacks some. Of roughly 150,000 clones listed, approximately 86% are singletons. V is TRBV6-5 and J is TRBJ2-7, with D possibly TRBD1 on 6 matching bases. This clonotype was obtained from a man aged 25-45 years in good health and CMV-seropositive. Sequencing was carried out using PBMCs. CDR3 in DNA: TGTGCCAGCAGTCAAAACAGGGCGTACGAGCAGTACTTC. Its protein product is CASSQNRAYEQYF.